These 7 T cell receptor beta chains originate from one sample sequenced in a study of tumor-infiltrating lymphocytes in primary liver carcinoma (dated by TCRdb to the late 2010s). TCRdb records Illumina HiSeq 2500 as the sequencer. Using a constant-region primer and ProtoScript II reverse transcriptase, TCRbeta-specific cDNA was reverse-transcribed from 500 ng total RNA. The TCRbeta libraries were prepared through three rounds of nested multiplex PCR following a slightly modified ARM-PCR procedure. The first two PCR rounds used multiplex TRBV1-TRBV30 forward primers with a Cbeta reverse primer, each for 10 cycles. Starting from the raw public reads, TCRdb applied fastp trimming at Q25, assembled clones with MiXCR and retained in-frame beta chains. CDR3 protein sequences are deduplicated, and each keeps its most common genes and DNA. Here the sample has about 54,000 distinct CDR3 sequences; around three quarters occur a single time. 25% of the sample comes from the top ten.

Total RNA and DNA were co-extracted from about 20-30 mg of bulk tissue with the AllPrep DNA/RNA mini kit, without cell sorting. The sequenced material came from liver tumor tissue from sampling region 2. The sample's cell subset or site label, in plain terms: tumor region T2, inferior pole. The receptors originated from a man aged 40-49 years with primary liver carcinoma and hepatitis B virus infection.

This chain joins TRBV6-5 and TRBJ1-3; D remains unclear. Between the trimmed V and J ends, which lost 6 bases and 0 bases, there was a span of 12 bases. The CDR3 length is 15 residues. CDR1 and CDR2 (germline): MNHEY, SVGAGI. CDR3 sequence reads: CASREKRYSGNTIYF. CDR3 coding DNA: TGTGCCAGCAGAGAAAAACGTTACTCTGGAAACACCATATATTTT.

On this clonotype: One end of the junction fails to match germline, which may point to a read error. The chain is built from TRBV12-3 or TRBV12-4 and TRBJ1-1, with unresolved D. The CDR3 contains 13 residues. Written as DNA, the CDR3 is TGTTCCAGGAGTTTAAATTCTCTCACTGAAGCTTTCTTT. Protein product: CSRSLNSLTEAFF.

Details on this clonotype: One junction end disagrees with the germline gene, perhaps due to a read error. The chain carries TRBV29-1 and TRBJ1-1; D is unresolved. Germline lookup yields CDR1 SQVTM and CDR2 ANQGSEA. The CDR3 has 10 residues. The CDR3 sequence is CSALGTEVFF. Here the CDR3 DNA reads TGCAGCGCTCTCGGCACTGAAGTTTTCTTT.

This clonotype was recorded many times. J is TRBJ2-1 and V is TRBV7-9; 10 bases line up with TRBD2. Germline values: CDR1 SEHNR, CDR2 FQNEAQ (reference sequence). Trimming took 5 bases from V and 7 from J; bases not matched to a gene: 20. The CDR3 is made up of 19 amino acids. The CDR3 here is CASSAPMGGLADFGNEQFF. The CDR3 DNA is TGTGCCAGCAGCGCCCCAATGGGAGGACTAGCGGACTTCGGGAATGAGCAGTTCTTC. Filled out from reference TRBV7-9 and TRBJ2-1, the complete variable domain reads DTGVSQNPRHKITKRGQNVTFRCDPISEHNRLYWYRQTLGQGPEFLTYFQNEAQLEKSRLLSDRFSAERPKGSFSTLEIQRTEQGDSAMYLCASSAPMGGLADFGNEQFFGPGTRLTVL.

The chain couples TRBV10-1 to TRBJ2-3; the match to TRBD2 covers 7 bases. The ends lost 9 bases at V and 9 bases at J; junction bases unmatched: 18. Germline V gene sequence: CDR1 WNHNN, CDR2 SYGVQD (reference sequence). The CDR3 consists of 15 residues. The CDR3 sequence: CASNESAAGDETQYF. CDR3 sequence (DNA): TGCGCCAGTAATGAGTCCGCCGCGGGAGACGAGACGCAGTATTTT.

This clonotype has only one observation. Sequence at one end of the junction differs from germline and may be a read error. The V gene is TRBV7-9, the J gene TRBJ1-3; TRBD1 might be the D (5 bases). Germline V gene lookup returns CDR1 SEHNR and CDR2 FQNEAQ (reference sequence). The length of the CDR3 is 16 residues. The CDR3: CASSLQDTISGNSIYF. The CDR3 nucleotides read TGTGCCAGCAGCTTACAGGACACTATCTCTGGAAACAGCATATATTTT.

V gene TRBV7-9 combines with J gene TRBJ1-2; D remains ambiguous. Germline loops: CDR1 SEHNR, CDR2 FQNEAQ (reference sequence). Between the trimmed V and J ends, which lost 4 bases and 3 bases, there was a span of 9 bases. This CDR3 spans 13 amino acids. CDR3 sequence: CASSSAEYYGYTF. CDR3 in DNA: TGTGCCAGCAGCTCAGCAGAGTACTATGGCTACACCTTC.